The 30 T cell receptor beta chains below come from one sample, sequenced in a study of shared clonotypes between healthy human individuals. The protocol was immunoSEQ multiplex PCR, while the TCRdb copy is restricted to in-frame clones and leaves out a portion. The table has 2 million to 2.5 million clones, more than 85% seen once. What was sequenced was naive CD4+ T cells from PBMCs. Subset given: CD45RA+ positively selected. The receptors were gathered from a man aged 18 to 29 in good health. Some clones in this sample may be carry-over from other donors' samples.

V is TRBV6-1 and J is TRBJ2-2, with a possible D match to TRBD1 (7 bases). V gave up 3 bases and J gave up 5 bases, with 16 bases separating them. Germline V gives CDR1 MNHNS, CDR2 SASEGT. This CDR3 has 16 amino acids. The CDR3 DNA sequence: TGTGCCAGCAGTGACGGAGGGACAGTGGGTACCGGGGAGCTGTTTTTT. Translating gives CASSDGGTVGTGELFF.

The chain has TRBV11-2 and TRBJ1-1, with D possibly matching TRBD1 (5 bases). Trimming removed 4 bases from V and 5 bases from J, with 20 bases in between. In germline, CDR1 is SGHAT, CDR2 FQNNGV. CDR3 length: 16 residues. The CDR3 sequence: CASSSNHRSASTEAFF. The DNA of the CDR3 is TGTGCCAGCAGCTCCAACCACAGGTCCGCGAGTACTGAAGCTTTCTTT. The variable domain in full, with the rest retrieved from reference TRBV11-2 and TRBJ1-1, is EAGVAQSPRYKIIEKRQSVAFWCNPISGHATLYWYQQILGQGPKLLIQFQNNGVVDDSQLPKDRFSAERLKGVDSTLKIQPAKLEDSAVYLCASSSNHRSASTEAFFGQGTRLTVV.

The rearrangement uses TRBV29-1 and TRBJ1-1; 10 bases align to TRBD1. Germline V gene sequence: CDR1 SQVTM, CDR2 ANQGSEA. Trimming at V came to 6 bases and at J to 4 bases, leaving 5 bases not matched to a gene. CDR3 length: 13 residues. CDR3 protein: CSVRQGALTEAFF. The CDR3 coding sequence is TGCAGCGTAAGACAGGGGGCACTCACTGAAGCTTTCTTT.

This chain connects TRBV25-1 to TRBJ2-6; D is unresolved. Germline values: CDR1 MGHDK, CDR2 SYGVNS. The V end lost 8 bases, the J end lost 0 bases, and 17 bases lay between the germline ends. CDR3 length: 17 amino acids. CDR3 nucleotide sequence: TGTGCCAGCCCACGAATCGAGCCCAGCTCTGGGGCCAACGTCCTGACTTTC. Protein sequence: CASPRIEPSSGANVLTF. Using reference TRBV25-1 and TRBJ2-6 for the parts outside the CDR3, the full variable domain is EADIYQTPRYLVIGTGKKITLECSQTMGHDKMYWYQQDPGMELHLIHYSYGVNSTEKGDLSSESTVSRIRTEHFPLTLESARPSHTSQYLCASPRIEPSSGANVLTFGAGSRLTVL.

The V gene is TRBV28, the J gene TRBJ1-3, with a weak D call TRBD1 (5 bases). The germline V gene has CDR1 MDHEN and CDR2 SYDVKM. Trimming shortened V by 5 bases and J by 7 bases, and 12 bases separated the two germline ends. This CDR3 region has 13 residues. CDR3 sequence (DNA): TGTGCCAGCAGTACCGAAGAGGGGAACACCATATATTTT. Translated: CASSTEEGNTIYF. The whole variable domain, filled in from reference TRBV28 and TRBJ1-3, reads DVKVTQSSRYLVKRTGEKVFLECVQDMDHENMFWYRQDPGLGLRLIYFSYDVKMKEKGDIPEGYSVSREKKERFSLILESASTNQTSMYLCASSTEEGNTIYFGEGSWLTVV.

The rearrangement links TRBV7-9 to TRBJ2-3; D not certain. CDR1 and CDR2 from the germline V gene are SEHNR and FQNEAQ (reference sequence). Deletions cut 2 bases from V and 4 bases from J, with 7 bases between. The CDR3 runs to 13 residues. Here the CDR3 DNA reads TGTGCCAGCAGCTTATTTCCCGCAGATACGCAGTATTTT. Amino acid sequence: CASSLFPADTQYF.

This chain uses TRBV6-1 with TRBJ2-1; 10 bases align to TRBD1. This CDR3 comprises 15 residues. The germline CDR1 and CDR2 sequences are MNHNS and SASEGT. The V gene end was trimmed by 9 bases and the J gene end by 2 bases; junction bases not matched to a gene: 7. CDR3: CASRTGTGAYNEQFF. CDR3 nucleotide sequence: TGTGCCAGTAGGACCGGGACAGGGGCCTACAATGAGCAGTTCTTC.

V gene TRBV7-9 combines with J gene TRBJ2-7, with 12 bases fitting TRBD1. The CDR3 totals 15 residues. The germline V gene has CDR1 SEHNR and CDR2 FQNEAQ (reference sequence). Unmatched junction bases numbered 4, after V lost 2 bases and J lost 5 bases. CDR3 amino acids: CASSLWDRGQDEQYF. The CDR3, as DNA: TGTGCCAGCAGCTTATGGGACAGGGGGCAGGACGAGCAGTACTTC.

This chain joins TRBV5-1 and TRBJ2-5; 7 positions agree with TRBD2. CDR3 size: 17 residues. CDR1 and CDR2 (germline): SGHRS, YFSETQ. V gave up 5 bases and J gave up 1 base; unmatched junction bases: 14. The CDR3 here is CASRGGASGTIQETQYF. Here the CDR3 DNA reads TGCGCCAGCAGAGGCGGGGCGAGCGGGACTATCCAAGAGACCCAGTACTTC.

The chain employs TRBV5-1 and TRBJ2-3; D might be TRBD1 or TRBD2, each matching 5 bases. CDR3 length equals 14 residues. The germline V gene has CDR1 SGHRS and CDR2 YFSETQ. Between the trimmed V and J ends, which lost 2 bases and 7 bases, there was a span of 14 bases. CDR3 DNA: TGCGCCAGCAGCTTAGCTAGGGACCAGAATACGCAGTATTTT. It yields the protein CASSLARDQNTQYF.

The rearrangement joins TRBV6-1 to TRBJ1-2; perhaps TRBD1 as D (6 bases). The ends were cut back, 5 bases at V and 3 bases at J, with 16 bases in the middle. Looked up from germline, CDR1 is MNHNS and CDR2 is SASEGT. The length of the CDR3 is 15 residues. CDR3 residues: CASSNPFGQHYGYTF. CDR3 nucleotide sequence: TGTGCCAGCAGTAACCCATTCGGACAGCACTATGGCTACACCTTC.

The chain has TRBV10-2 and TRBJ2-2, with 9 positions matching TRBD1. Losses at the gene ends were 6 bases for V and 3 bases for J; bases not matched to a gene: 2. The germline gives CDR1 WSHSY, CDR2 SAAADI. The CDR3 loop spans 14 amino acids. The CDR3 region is CASSRTGDTGELFF. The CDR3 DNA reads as TGCGCCAGCAGCAGGACAGGGGACACCGGGGAGCTGTTTTTT.

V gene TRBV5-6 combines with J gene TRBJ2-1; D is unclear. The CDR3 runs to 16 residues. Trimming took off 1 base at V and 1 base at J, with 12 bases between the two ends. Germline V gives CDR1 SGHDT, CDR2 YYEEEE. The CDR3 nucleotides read TGTGCCAGCAGCTTGCACCCGAGCGCTTCCTACAATGAGCAGTTCTTC. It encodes CASSLHPSASYNEQFF.

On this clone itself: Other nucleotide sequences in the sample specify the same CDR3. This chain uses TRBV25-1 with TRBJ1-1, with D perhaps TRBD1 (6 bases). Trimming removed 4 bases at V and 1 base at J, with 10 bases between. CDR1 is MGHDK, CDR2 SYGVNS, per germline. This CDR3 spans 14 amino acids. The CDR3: CASSGTGKNTEAFF. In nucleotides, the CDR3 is TGTGCCAGCAGTGGAACAGGGAAGAACACTGAAGCTTTCTTT.

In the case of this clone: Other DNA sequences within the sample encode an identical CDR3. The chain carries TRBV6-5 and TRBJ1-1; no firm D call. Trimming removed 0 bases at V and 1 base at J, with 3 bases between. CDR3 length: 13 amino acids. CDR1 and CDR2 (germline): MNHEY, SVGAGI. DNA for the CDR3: TGTGCCAGCAGTTACTCGCAGAACACTGAAGCTTTCTTT. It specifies CASSYSQNTEAFF.

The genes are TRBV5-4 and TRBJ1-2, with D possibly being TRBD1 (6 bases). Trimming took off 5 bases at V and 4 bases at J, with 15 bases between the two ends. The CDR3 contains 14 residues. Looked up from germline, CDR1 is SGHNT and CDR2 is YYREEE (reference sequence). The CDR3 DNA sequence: TGTGCCAGCAGGCCCTCTGGGGGGCGCTATGGCTACACCTTC. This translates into CASRPSGGRYGYTF.

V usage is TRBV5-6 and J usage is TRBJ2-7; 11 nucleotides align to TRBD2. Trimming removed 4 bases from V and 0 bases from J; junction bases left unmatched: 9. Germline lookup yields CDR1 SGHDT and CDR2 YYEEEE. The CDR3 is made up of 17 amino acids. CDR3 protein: CASSPVVAGGNSYEQYF. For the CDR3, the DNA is TGTGCCAGCAGCCCAGTGGTAGCGGGAGGGAACTCCTACGAGCAGTACTTC. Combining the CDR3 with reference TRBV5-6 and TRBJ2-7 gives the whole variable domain DAGVTQSPTHLIKTRGQQVTLRCSPKSGHDTVSWYQQALGQGPQFIFQYYEEEERQRGNFPDRFSGHQFPNYSSELNVNALLLGDSALYLCASSPVVAGGNSYEQYFGPGTRLTVT.

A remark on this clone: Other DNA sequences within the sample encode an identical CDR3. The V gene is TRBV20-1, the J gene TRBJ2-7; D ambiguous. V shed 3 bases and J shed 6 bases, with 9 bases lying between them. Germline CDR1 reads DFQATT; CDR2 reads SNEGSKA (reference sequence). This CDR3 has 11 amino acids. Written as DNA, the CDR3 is TGCAGTGCTAGTGGATCTTCCGAGCAGTACTTC. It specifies CSASGSSEQYF.

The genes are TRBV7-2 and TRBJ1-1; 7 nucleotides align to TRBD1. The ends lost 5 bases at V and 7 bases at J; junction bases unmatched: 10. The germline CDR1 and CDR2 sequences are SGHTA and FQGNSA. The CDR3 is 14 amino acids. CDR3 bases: TGTGCCAGCAGCCCGAGGACAGGAACGCTTGAAGCTTTCTTT. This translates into CASSPRTGTLEAFF.

The CDR3 coding sequence is TGTGCCAGCTCACAGAACAGGGGAACTAATGAAAAACTGTTTTTT. Translated, it gives CASSQNRGTNEKLFF. The chain combines TRBV18 with TRBJ1-4, with 7 bases identical to TRBD1. CDR1 is KGHSH, CDR2 LQKENI, per germline. This CDR3 has 15 amino acids. J was trimmed by 1 base and V by 4 bases; bases with no gene match: 3.

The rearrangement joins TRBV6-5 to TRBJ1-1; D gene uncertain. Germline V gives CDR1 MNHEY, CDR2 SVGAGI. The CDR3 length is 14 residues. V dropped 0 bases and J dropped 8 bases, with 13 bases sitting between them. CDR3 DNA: TGTGCCAGCAGTTACTCGATGCAGACCTCGGAAGCTTTCTTT. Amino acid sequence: CASSYSMQTSEAFF.

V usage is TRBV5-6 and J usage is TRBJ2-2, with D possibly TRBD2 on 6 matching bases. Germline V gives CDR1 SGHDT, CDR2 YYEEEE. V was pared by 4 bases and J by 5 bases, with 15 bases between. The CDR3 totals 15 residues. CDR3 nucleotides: TGTGCCAGCAGCCCCCTGTGGGGAGGAACCGGGGAGCTGTTTTTT. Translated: CASSPLWGGTGELFF.

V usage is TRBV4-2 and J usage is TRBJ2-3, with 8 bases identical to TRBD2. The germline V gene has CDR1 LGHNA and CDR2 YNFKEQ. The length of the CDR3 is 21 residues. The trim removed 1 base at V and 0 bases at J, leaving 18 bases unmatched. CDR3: CASSQVGNGRDALSSTDTQYF. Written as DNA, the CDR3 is TGTGCCAGCAGCCAAGTGGGTAACGGGAGGGACGCTCTCTCTAGCACAGATACGCAGTATTTT.

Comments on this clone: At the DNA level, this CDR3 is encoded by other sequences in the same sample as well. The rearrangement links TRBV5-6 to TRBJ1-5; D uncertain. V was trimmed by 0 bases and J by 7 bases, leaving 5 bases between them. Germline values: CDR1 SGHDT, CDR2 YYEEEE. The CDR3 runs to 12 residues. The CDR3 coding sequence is TGTGCCAGCAGCTTGGTCGGACAGCCCCAGCATTTT. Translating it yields CASSLVGQPQHF.

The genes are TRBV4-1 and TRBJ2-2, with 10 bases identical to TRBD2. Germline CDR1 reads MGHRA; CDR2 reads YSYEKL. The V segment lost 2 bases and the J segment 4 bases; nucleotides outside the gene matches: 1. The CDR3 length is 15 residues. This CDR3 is CASSQLAGVTGELFF. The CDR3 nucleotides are TGCGCCAGCAGCCAACTAGCGGGAGTCACCGGGGAGCTGTTTTTT.

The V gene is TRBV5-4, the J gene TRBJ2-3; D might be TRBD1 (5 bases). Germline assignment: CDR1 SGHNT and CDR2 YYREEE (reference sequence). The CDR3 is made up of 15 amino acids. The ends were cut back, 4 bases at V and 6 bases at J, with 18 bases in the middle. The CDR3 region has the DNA TGTGCCAGCAGCCCGGGCACAGGTTCGTCCGATACGCAGTATTTT. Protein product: CASSPGTGSSDTQYF.

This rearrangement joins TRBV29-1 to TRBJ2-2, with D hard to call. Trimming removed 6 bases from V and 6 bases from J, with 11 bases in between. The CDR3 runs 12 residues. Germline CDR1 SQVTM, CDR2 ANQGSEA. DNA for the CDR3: TGCAGCGTCGTCGCTGCAGCCGGGGAGCTGTTTTTT. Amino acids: CSVVAAAGELFF.

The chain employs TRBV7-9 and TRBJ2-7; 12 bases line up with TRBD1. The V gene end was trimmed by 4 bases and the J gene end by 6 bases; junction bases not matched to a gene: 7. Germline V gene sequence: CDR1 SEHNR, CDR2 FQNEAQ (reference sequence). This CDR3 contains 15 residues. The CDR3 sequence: CASSSWGQGASEQYF. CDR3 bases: TGTGCCAGCAGCTCCTGGGGACAGGGGGCGAGCGAGCAGTACTTC.

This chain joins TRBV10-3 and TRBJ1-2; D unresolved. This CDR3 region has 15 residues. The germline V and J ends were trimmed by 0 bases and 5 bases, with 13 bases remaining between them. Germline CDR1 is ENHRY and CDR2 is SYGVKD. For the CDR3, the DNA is TGTGCCATCAGTGAGTCATACCGGGCGGAATATGGCTACACCTTC. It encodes CAISESYRAEYGYTF.

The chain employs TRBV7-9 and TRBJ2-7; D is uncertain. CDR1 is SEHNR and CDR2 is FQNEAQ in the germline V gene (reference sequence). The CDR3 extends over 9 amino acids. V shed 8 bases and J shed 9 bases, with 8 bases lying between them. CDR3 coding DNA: TGTGCCAGCTCCCCAGGGCAGTACTTC. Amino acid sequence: CASSPGQYF.